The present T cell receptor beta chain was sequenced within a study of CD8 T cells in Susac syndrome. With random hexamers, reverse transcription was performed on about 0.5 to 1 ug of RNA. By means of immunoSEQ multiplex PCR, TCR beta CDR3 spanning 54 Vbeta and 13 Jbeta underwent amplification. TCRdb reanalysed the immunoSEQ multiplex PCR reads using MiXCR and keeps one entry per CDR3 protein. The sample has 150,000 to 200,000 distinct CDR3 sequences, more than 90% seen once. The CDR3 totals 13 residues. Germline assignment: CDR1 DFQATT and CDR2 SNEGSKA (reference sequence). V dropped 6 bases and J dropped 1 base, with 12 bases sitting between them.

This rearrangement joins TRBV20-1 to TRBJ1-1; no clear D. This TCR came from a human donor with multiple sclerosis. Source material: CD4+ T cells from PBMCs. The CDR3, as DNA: TGCAGTGCCACCAGAGGAACGAACACTGAAGCTTTCTTT. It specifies CSATRGTNTEAFF.